This T cell receptor beta chain was captured in a study of blood T cell repertoires in COVID-19. Background on the study: Acute and convalescent COVID-19 samples came from the United States, Italy and Spain. From T cells, B-cell-depleted T cells, or PBMCs came the material, which was cDNA or gDNA.

Profiling relied on immunoSEQ multiplex PCR, and the TCRdb table lists in-frame clones only, not all of them. This sample has 210,000 or so clones; around 84% occur once, and the top ten carry approximately 4.6%. Cohort placement rested on clinical history that participants reported themselves. V dropped 3 bases and J dropped 0; count of bases not matched to a gene: 14. Looked up from germline, CDR1 is SGHKS and CDR2 is YYEKEE (reference sequence). This CDR3 has 18 residues. The source material was PBMCs or T cells enriched from blood (not recorded which). This TCR came from a young man with acute COVID-19. This chain uses TRBV5-5 with TRBJ2-7; 8 bases are a match to TRBD1. In DNA, the CDR3 is TGTGCCAGCAGCTCCACCCTACAGGACAGGGTTATCTCCTACGAGCAGTACTTC. It codes for CASSSTLQDRVISYEQYF.